Listed below are T cell receptor beta chains from one sample, sequenced in a study of T-cell reconstitution after alpha-beta-depleted transplantation in children. TCRdb redid the calling of the PCR reads with MiXCR, one entry per CDR3 protein. The table includes 230,000 or so distinct CDR3 sequences, approximately 12% detected once. This sample comprised PBMCs from the stem cell graft donor, obtained from the stem cell graft. These receptors all come from a human donor who donated a stem cell graft to a child with acute lymphoblastic leukemia. Each CDR3 is given with its conserved first and last residue. Each record gives: D gene, V gene, J gene, clone size, CDR3 DNA, CDR3 protein. A D gene is named only where the DNA matches it firmly. Expanded clones are given a class, and other clones once, few, many or no size at all.

D gene: TRBD2; V gene: TRBV7-2; J gene: TRBJ2-3; clone size: many; CDR3 DNA: TGTGCCAGCAGCCGACTAGCGGGGGGGGCAGATACGCAGTATTTT; CDR3 protein: CASSRLAGGADTQYF
D gene: TRBD1; V gene: TRBV28; J gene: TRBJ2-2; clone size: many; CDR3 DNA: TGTGCCAGCAGTATCGGACAGGACGCGAACACCGGGGAGCTGTTTTTT; CDR3 protein: CASSIGQDANTGELFF
D gene: NA; V gene: TRBV10-3; J gene: TRBJ1-4; clone size: many; CDR3 DNA: TGTGCCATCAGTCCCACTAATGAAAAACTGTTTTTT; CDR3 protein: CAISPTNEKLFF
D gene: NA; V gene: TRBV9; J gene: TRBJ2-7; clone size: many; CDR3 DNA: TGTGCCAGCAGCGTAGATTATATTTCCTACGAGCAGTACTTC; CDR3 protein: CASSVDYISYEQYF
D gene: NA; V gene: TRBV28; J gene: TRBJ2-7; clone size: many; CDR3 DNA: TGTGCCAGCAGTTTCGGGGCGGGGCCGGGAGAGCAGTACTTC; CDR3 protein: CASSFGAGPGEQYF
D gene: NA; V gene: TRBV24-1; J gene: TRBJ2-6; clone size: many; CDR3 DNA: TGTGCCACCAGTGCCACTGGGGCCAACGTCCTGACTTTC; CDR3 protein: CATSATGANVLTF
D gene: TRBD1; V gene: TRBV28; J gene: TRBJ1-2; clone size: many; CDR3 DNA: TGTGCCAGCAGTGCCGGGACAGCCTATGGCTACACCTTC; CDR3 protein: CASSAGTAYGYTF
D gene: NA; V gene: TRBV5-5; J gene: TRBJ1-6; clone size: many; CDR3 DNA: TGTGCCAGCAGCGACCATCGGGGTTCACCCCTCCACTTT; CDR3 protein: CASSDHRGSPLHF
D gene: NA; V gene: TRBV18; J gene: TRBJ2-3; clone size: NA; CDR3 DNA: TGTGCCAGCTCACCACCGGAGACCAGGCACACAGATACGCAGTATTTT; CDR3 protein: CASSPPETRHTDTQYF
D gene: TRBD1; V gene: TRBV7-8; J gene: TRBJ1-5; clone size: once; CDR3 DNA: TGTGCCAGCAGCAAAGACAGGGGAAGGAATCAGCCCCAGCATTTT; CDR3 protein: CASSKDRGRNQPQHF
D gene: TRBD1; V gene: TRBV5-6; J gene: TRBJ2-3; clone size: many; CDR3 DNA: TGTGCCAGCAGCTTCAAGGACAGGGGATCAGATACGCAGTATTTT; CDR3 protein: CASSFKDRGSDTQYF
D gene: NA; V gene: TRBV3-1; J gene: TRBJ1-6; clone size: NA; CDR3 DNA: TGTGCCAGCTCCGACAGTAGCTCCTATAATTCACCCCTCCACTTT; CDR3 protein: CASSDSSSYNSPLHF
D gene: NA; V gene: TRBV27; J gene: TRBJ2-7; clone size: many; CDR3 DNA: TGTGCCAGCAGTTTGCCGGGGGCGCGGAACGAGCAGTACTTC; CDR3 protein: CASSLPGARNEQYF
D gene: NA; V gene: TRBV20-1; J gene: TRBJ2-4; clone size: NA; CDR3 DNA: TGCAGTGTTAGCCGACAGAATCAGAAAAACATTCAGTACTTC; CDR3 protein: CSVSRQNQKNIQYF
D gene: TRBD1; V gene: TRBV7-9; J gene: TRBJ2-7; clone size: few; CDR3 DNA: TGTGCCAGCAGCCCCGGGACAGGGTCGGGCGAGCAGTACTTC; CDR3 protein: CASSPGTGSGEQYF
D gene: TRBD2; V gene: TRBV20-1; J gene: TRBJ2-4; clone size: many; CDR3 DNA: TGCAGTGCCCCTCGGCGGGGGGGTGAAAACATTCAGTACTTC; CDR3 protein: CSAPRRGGENIQYF
D gene: NA; V gene: TRBV19; J gene: TRBJ1-2; clone size: few; CDR3 DNA: TGTGCCAGTAGTATTGACATAGTTAACTATGGCTACACCTTC; CDR3 protein: CASSIDIVNYGYTF
D gene: NA; V gene: TRBV5-4; J gene: TRBJ2-6; clone size: many; CDR3 DNA: TGTGCCAGCAGCTCGATGTTACCGAGCTCTGGGGCCAACGTCCTGACTTTC; CDR3 protein: CASSSMLPSSGANVLTF
D gene: NA; V gene: TRBV20-1; J gene: TRBJ1-1; clone size: many; CDR3 DNA: TGCAGTGCTAGAATCGTGACAGCCACTTTCTTT; CDR3 protein: CSARIVTATFF
D gene: TRBD2; V gene: TRBV4-2; J gene: TRBJ2-7; clone size: many; CDR3 DNA: TGTGCCAGCAGCCCAACTAGCGGGAGCCACGAGCAGTACTTC; CDR3 protein: CASSPTSGSHEQYF
D gene: TRBD2; V gene: TRBV20-1; J gene: TRBJ2-5; clone size: many; CDR3 DNA: TGCAGTGCACTTAGCGGGGGGGCCGAATATTGGGAGACCCAGTACTTC; CDR3 protein: CSALSGGAEYWETQYF
D gene: NA; V gene: TRBV6-5; J gene: TRBJ2-5; clone size: many; CDR3 DNA: TGTGCCAGCAGACAGGGCGGTGGGACCCAGTACTTC; CDR3 protein: CASRQGGGTQYF
D gene: NA; V gene: TRBV19; J gene: TRBJ2-6; clone size: many; CDR3 DNA: TGTGCCAGTAGTATTGACGGAATCGACTCTGGGGCCAACGTCCTGACTTTC; CDR3 protein: CASSIDGIDSGANVLTF
D gene: NA; V gene: TRBV20-1; J gene: TRBJ2-2; clone size: many; CDR3 DNA: TGCAGCCCCCGCCAAAACACCGGGGAGCTGTTTTTT; CDR3 protein: CSPRQNTGELFF
D gene: NA; V gene: TRBV29-1; J gene: TRBJ2-7; clone size: many; CDR3 DNA: TGCAGCGCCGAGCCCGCAGGGGCTGGCGAAGCCTACGAGCAGTACTTC; CDR3 protein: CSAEPAGAGEAYEQYF
D gene: NA; V gene: TRBV20-1; J gene: TRBJ1-5; clone size: many; CDR3 DNA: TGCAGTGCTAGAGGAGAGGGCAGGGAACAGCCCCAGCATTTT; CDR3 protein: CSARGEGREQPQHF
D gene: TRBD2; V gene: TRBV5-1; J gene: TRBJ2-5; clone size: many; CDR3 DNA: TGCGCCAGCAGCCGGATTAGCGGGAGCCAACAAGAGACCCAGTACTTC; CDR3 protein: CASSRISGSQQETQYF
D gene: NA; V gene: TRBV20-1; J gene: TRBJ2-7; clone size: many; CDR3 DNA: TGCAGTGCTCCTAGTGTTAGGGGGGAGGGCAGGGGCTACGAGCAGTACTTC; CDR3 protein: CSAPSVRGEGRGYEQYF
D gene: NA; V gene: TRBV12-3/TRBV12-4; J gene: TRBJ1-5; clone size: many; CDR3 DNA: TGTGCCAGCAGGACGGGCTACGCCAATCAGCCCCAGCATTTT; CDR3 protein: CASRTGYANQPQHF
D gene: NA; V gene: TRBV20-1; J gene: TRBJ1-3; clone size: many; CDR3 DNA: TGCAGTGCTGGGGGACGGCCGTTCTCTGGAAACACCATATATTTT; CDR3 protein: CSAGGRPFSGNTIYF
D gene: NA; V gene: TRBV29-1; J gene: TRBJ1-2; clone size: few; CDR3 DNA: TGCAGCGTTTTCAGAGCTAACTATGGCTACACCTTC; CDR3 protein: CSVFRANYGYTF
D gene: NA; V gene: TRBV6-5; J gene: TRBJ1-5; clone size: many; CDR3 DNA: TGTGCCAGCAGTTACTTGGGTCAGCCCCAGCATTTT; CDR3 protein: CASSYLGQPQHF
D gene: TRBD1; V gene: TRBV12-3/TRBV12-4; J gene: TRBJ1-2; clone size: many; CDR3 DNA: TGTGCCAGCAGTTTGCCCCCAGGGGGTAACTATGGCTACACCTTC; CDR3 protein: CASSLPPGGNYGYTF